Presented here are 13 T cell receptor beta chains from one specimen sequenced in a study of blood T cell repertoires in COVID-19. Using immunoSEQ multiplex PCR, the repertoire was profiled, and TCRdb retains in-frame clones only, with some absent. In the table there are roughly 140,000 clones, roughly 79% of which are singletons. Sequencing was done on a sample of peripheral blood. All receptors derive from a human donor with acute or convalescent COVID-19. The donor label of this sample is uncertain.

This sequence joins TRBV24-1 and TRBJ1-4, with D unclear. Germline CDR1 KGHDR, CDR2 SFDVKD. Between the trimmed V and J ends, which lost 3 bases and 1 base, there was a span of 11 bases. This CDR3 is 16 amino acids long. DNA for the CDR3: TGTGCCACCAGTGATCCGGTCCGGGAAACTAATGAAAAACTGTTTTTT. Its protein product is CATSDPVRETNEKLFF.

V gene TRBV5-4 combines with J gene TRBJ1-3, with 11 positions matching TRBD1. Trimming took 3 bases from V and 6 from J; bases not matched to a gene: 5. Germline lookup yields CDR1 SGHNT and CDR2 YYREEE (reference sequence). The CDR3 covers 15 residues. The DNA for the CDR3 is TGTGCCAGCAGCTCCCATGGACAGGGGGCAAACACCATATATTTT. The encoded protein is CASSSHGQGANTIYF.

The chain links TRBV4-1 to TRBJ1-5; weak D call: TRBD1 (5 bases). CDR3 size: 14 residues. Trimming removed 0 bases at V and 9 bases at J, with 12 bases between. Per the germline V gene, CDR1 is MGHRA and CDR2 is YSYEKL. DNA of the CDR3: TGCGCCAGCAGCCAAGAAAAGGGGCCAAGGCCCCAGCATTTT. Translated: CASSQEKGPRPQHF.

The chain is built from TRBV19 and TRBJ1-5; TRBD1 matches at 8 bases. The junction had 9 bases not matched to a gene; V was cut back by 2 bases and J by 6 bases. This CDR3 is 16 amino acids long. Germline V gene sequence: CDR1 LNHDA, CDR2 SQIVND (reference sequence). DNA of the CDR3: TGTGCCAGTAGTATATTCGACAGGGGCTGGGGTCAGCCCCAGCATTTT. It translates to CASSIFDRGWGQPQHF.

This rearrangement joins TRBV6-5 to TRBJ1-5; the match to TRBD1 covers 12 bases. This CDR3 is 14 amino acids long. In germline, CDR1 is MNHEY, CDR2 SVGAGI. The J segment lost 6 bases and the V segment lost 6 bases, leaving 3 bases of the junction unmatched. CDR3 sequence reads: CASRPGQGAQPQHF. DNA for the CDR3: TGTGCCAGCAGGCCGGGACAGGGGGCTCAGCCCCAGCATTTT.

In this sample, this clone turned up a few times. The chain carries TRBV27 and TRBJ1-5; no clear D gene. V was trimmed by 4 bases and J by 3 bases, leaving 7 bases between them. CDR1 MNHEY and CDR2 SMNVEV come from the germline V gene (reference sequence). There are 13 residues in the CDR3. The CDR3 DNA is TGTGCCAGCAGTTACGGTTACAATCAGCCCCAGCATTTT. It specifies CASSYGYNQPQHF.

The chain links TRBV2 to TRBJ2-1, with a weak D call TRBD1 (6 bases). The CDR3 runs 14 residues. Trimming shortened V by 7 bases and J by 14 bases, and 24 bases separated the two germline ends. CDR1 is SNHLY and CDR2 is FYNNEI in the germline V gene. CDR3 bases: TGTGCCAGCACCCAAGGTAACACCCAGGGGCTAAAGTTCTTC. It translates to CASTQGNTQGLKFF.

The chain joins TRBV5-8 to TRBJ1-1; 7 bases agree with TRBD1. Trimming at V came to 4 bases and at J to 0 bases, leaving 6 bases not matched to a gene. This CDR3 has 15 residues. Germline V gives CDR1 SGHTS, CDR2 YDEGEE. The CDR3 reads CASSLLTGVNTEAFF. The CDR3 bases are TGTGCCAGCAGCCTTCTTACAGGGGTGAACACTGAAGCTTTCTTT.

The V and J genes are TRBV24-1 and TRBJ2-3; D perhaps matches TRBD2 (5 bases). Germline V gene data show CDR1 as KGHDR and CDR2 as SFDVKD. The CDR3 totals 17 residues. Trimming removed 0 bases at V and 0 bases at J, with 12 bases between. The CDR3 spells CATSDLRGPTSTDTQYF. The CDR3 DNA follows: TGTGCCACCAGTGATTTGCGAGGGCCGACCAGCACAGATACGCAGTATTTT.

This clone was recorded only once. The chain recombines TRBV9 with TRBJ1-2, with TRBD1 as a possible D gene (6 bases). V lost 2 bases, J lost 5 bases, and 19 bases lay in between. The CDR3 has 16 amino acids. Germline values: CDR1 SGDLS, CDR2 YYNGEE. Here the CDR3 reads CASSVHQQGIKYGYTF. The CDR3 DNA sequence: TGTGCCAGCAGCGTTCATCAACAGGGTATCAAGTATGGCTACACCTTC.

The rearrangement uses TRBV6-1 and TRBJ1-2; TRBD1 matches at 8 bases. The V segment lost 2 bases and the J segment 6 bases; nucleotides outside the gene matches: 5. The V gene's germline CDR1 is MNHNS and CDR2 SASEGT. The CDR3 has 14 residues. This chain's CDR3 is CASSERTGLDGYTF. CDR3 bases: TGTGCCAGCAGTGAAAGGACAGGGCTTGATGGCTACACCTTC.

The chain carries TRBV6-5 and TRBJ2-7, with no clear D. V was clipped by 5 bases and J by 3 bases, with 14 bases between them. The CDR3 runs 14 residues. The germline V gene has CDR1 MNHEY and CDR2 SVGAGI. CDR3 residues: CASSQLRQSYEQYF. DNA of the CDR3: TGTGCCAGCAGTCAGTTACGTCAAAGCTACGAGCAGTACTTC.

The V gene is TRBV19, the J gene TRBJ1-2; the D gene is possibly TRBD1 (6 bases). Germline V gives CDR1 LNHDA, CDR2 SQIVND (reference sequence). This CDR3 is 12 amino acids long. Trimming cost V 4 bases and J 8 bases, with 11 bases left between them. The CDR3 nucleotides are TGTGCCAGTAGTACCTGGACAGAAGGCTACACCTTC. Translated, it gives CASSTWTEGYTF.